This T cell receptor (beta chain) appears in the sequencing data of a study of T cells after yellow fever vaccination. Study as a whole: The SMART-Seq v4 Ultra Low Input method served to prepare the low-cell-number fractions.

In its sample, this clonotype was seen a few times. Antigen: not known. Study conclusions and caveats: The CD4 and CD8 compartments had a small share of their clonotypes in common. The booster saw the reappearance of most primary-vaccination clones (about 95% CD4, around 90% CD8).

Germline CDR1 is LGHDT and CDR2 is YNNKEL (reference sequence). The CDR3 has 13 amino acids. With 6 bases removed from V and 6 bases from J, the gap between germline ends came to 15 bases. The study made its TCR cDNA through 5'RACE template switching. That step introduced a universal primer site along with UMIs. MiXCR, run by TCRdb on the 5' RACE reads, gives a single entry per CDR3 protein. The table shows some 500,000 distinct CDR3 sequences, with approximately 13% occurring only once. V usage is TRBV3-1 and J usage is TRBJ2-7; a weak D match, TRBD2 (5 bases). The clonotype was recovered from a young man who received the YFV17D yellow fever vaccine. The source material was PBMCs, sampled on the day of the yellow fever booster vaccination. The CDR3 DNA reads TGTGCCAGCAGACCTCGTGGGAGTCCCGAGCAGTACTTC. Translating it yields CASRPRGSPEQYF.